Below, one T cell receptor (beta chain) is given with its context. Its target is unknown. Libraries were prepared by immunoSEQ multiplex PCR; TCRdb keeps only in-frame clonotypes and omits some of them. The table records around 80,000 clones, approximately 85% of them present only once. Germline values: CDR1 MGHRA, CDR2 YSYEKL. The CDR3 extends over 16 amino acids. Between the trimmed V and J ends, which lost 1 base and 5 bases, there was a span of 17 bases. The entry originates in a study of T cell responses to AZD1222 COVID-19 vaccine. General study results and limits: The study reported that nearly half of spike-specific TCRs target unmutated variant regions. The breadth and depth of Spike-specific TCRs increased once two AZD1222 doses had been given. Possibly, clonal diversity was underestimated; donors were largely white British and included more females. Seropositive AZD1222 recipients at baseline numbered only five to seven.

The sample in question was peripheral blood, obtained 28 days after the second AZD1222 dose. This receptor was identified in an adult who received the AZD1222 COVID-19 vaccine. The rearrangement joins TRBV4-1 to TRBJ1-1, with D possibly TRBD1 on 5 matching bases. This CDR3 is CASSQAAIGGKTEAFF. CDR3 in DNA: TGCGCCAGCAGCCAAGCCGCTATCGGGGGGAAAACTGAAGCTTTCTTT.